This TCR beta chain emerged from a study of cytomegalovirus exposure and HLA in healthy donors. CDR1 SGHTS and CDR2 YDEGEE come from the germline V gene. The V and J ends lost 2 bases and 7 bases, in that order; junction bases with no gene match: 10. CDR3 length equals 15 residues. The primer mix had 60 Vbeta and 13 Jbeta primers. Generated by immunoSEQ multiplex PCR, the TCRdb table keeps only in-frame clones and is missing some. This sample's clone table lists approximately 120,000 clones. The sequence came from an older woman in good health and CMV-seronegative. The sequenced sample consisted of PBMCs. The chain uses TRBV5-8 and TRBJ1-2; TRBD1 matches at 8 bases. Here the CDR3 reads CASSFRGQGVGGYTF. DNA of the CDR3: TGTGCCAGCAGCTTCCGCGGACAGGGCGTAGGTGGCTACACCTTC.